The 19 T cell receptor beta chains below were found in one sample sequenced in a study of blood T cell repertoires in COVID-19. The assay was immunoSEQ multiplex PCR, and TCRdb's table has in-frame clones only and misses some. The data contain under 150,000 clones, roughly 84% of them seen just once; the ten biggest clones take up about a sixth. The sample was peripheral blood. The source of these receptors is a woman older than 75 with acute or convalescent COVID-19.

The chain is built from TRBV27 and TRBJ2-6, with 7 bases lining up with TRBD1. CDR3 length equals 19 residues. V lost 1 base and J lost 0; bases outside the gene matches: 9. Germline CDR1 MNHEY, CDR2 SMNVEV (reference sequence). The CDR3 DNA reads TGTGCCAGCAGTTTATTGACGACAGGGAAGAGCTCTGGGGCCAACGTCCTGACTTTC. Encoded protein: CASSLLTTGKSSGANVLTF.

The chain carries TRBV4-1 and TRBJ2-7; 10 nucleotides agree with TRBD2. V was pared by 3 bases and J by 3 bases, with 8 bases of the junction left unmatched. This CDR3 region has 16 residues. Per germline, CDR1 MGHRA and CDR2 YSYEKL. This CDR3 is CASSHPAGGPGYEQYF. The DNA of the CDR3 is TGCGCCAGCAGCCACCCAGCGGGAGGGCCTGGCTACGAGCAGTACTTC.

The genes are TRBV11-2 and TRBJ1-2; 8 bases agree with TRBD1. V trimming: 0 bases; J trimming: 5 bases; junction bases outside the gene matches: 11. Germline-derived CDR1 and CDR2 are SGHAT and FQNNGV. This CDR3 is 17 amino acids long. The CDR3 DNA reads TGTGCCAGCAGCTTAGAAGAAGGGTACAGGGGGTATTATGGCTACACCTTC. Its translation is CASSLEEGYRGYYGYTF.

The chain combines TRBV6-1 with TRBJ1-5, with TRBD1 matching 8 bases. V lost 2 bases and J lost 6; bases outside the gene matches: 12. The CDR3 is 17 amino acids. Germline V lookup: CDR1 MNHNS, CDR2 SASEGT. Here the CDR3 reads CASSEFGTGGMVQPQHF. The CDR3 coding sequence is TGTGCCAGCAGTGAATTTGGGACAGGTGGTATGGTTCAGCCCCAGCATTTT.

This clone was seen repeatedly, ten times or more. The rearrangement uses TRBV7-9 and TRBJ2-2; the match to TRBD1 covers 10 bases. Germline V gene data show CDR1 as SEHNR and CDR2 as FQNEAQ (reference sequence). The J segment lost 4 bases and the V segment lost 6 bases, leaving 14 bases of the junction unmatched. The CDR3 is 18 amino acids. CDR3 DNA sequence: TGTGCCAGCAGGGGACGAATGGGACAGGGGATCCTCACCGGGGAGCTGTTTTTT. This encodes CASRGRMGQGILTGELFF.

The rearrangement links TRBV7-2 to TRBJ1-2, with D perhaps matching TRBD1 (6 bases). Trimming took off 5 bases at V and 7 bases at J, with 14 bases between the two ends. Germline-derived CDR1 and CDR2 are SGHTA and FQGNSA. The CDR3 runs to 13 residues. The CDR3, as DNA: TGTGCCAGCAGCCCCAACAGGGATGGTGGCTACACCTTC. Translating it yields CASSPNRDGGYTF.

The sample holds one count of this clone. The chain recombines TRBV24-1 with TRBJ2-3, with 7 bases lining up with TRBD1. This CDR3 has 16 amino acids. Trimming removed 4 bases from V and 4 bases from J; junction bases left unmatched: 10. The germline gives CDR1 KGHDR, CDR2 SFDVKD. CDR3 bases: TGTGCCACCAGTGACGGGATTGGACAGGCTGCAGATACGCAGTATTTT. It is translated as CATSDGIGQAADTQYF.

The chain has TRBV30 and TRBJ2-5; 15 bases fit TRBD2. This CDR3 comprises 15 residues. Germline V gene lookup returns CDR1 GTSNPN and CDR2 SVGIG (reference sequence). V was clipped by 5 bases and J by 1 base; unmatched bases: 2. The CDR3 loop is CAWGLAGGPQETQYF. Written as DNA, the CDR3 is TGTGCCTGGGGACTAGCGGGAGGGCCCCAAGAGACCCAGTACTTC.

The CDR3 coding sequence is TGCAGCGTTGGGGGAAGGGACTGGGAAGATAGGGGCTATGGCTACACCTTC. Translation: CSVGGRDWEDRGYGYTF. The genes are TRBV29-1 and TRBJ1-2; maybe TRBD1 (5 bases). The CDR3 spans 17 residues. The V gene lost 4 bases and the J gene lost 4 bases, with 25 bases spanning the gap. The germline gives CDR1 SQVTM, CDR2 ANQGSEA.

CDR3 loop: CASSVAGASGRAGEQFF. The DNA of the CDR3 is TGTGCCAGCAGCGTAGCTGGTGCTAGCGGGAGGGCCGGTGAGCAGTTCTTC. V gene TRBV9 combines with J gene TRBJ2-1; 12 bases fit TRBD2. The length of the CDR3 is 17 residues. The junction had 10 bases not matched to a gene; V was cut back by 0 bases and J by 9 bases. Germline lookup yields CDR1 SGDLS and CDR2 YYNGEE.

In DNA form, the CDR3 reads TGTGCCAGCAGCTTCCACCGGGACAGGGAGGTTGCTAGCTCCTACGAGCAGTACTTC. This gives the protein CASSFHRDREVASSYEQYF. J is TRBJ2-7 and V is TRBV5-4; 9 bases line up with TRBD1. Germline loops: CDR1 SGHNT, CDR2 YYREEE (reference sequence). The CDR3 is made up of 19 amino acids. After removal of 2 bases from V and 0 bases from J, the junction contained 15 bases not matched to a gene.

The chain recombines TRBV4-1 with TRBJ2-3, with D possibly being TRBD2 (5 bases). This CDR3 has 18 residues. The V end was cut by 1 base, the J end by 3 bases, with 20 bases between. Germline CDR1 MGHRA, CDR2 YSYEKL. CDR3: CASSQARLEVGVTDTQYF. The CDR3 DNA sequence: TGCGCCAGCAGCCAAGCCCGCTTGGAGGTCGGGGTGACAGATACGCAGTATTTT.

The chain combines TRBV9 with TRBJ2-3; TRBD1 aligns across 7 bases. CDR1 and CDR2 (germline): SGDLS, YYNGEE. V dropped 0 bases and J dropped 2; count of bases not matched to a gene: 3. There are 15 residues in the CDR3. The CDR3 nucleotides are TGTGCCAGCAGCGTAGGGGACAGAGACACAGATACGCAGTATTTT. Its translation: CASSVGDRDTDTQYF.

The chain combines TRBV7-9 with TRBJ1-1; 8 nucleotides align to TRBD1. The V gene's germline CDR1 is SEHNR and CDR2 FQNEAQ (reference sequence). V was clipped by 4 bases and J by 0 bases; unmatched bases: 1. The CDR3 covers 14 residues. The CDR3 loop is CASSYRGMNTEAFF. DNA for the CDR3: TGTGCCAGCAGCTACAGGGGGATGAACACTGAAGCTTTCTTT.

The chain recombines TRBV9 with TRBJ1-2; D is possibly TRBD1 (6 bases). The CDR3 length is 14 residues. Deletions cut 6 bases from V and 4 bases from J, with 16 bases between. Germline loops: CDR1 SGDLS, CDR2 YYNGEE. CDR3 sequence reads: CASTPETGRYGYTF. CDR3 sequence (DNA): TGTGCCAGCACCCCCGAAACAGGGCGCTATGGCTACACCTTC.

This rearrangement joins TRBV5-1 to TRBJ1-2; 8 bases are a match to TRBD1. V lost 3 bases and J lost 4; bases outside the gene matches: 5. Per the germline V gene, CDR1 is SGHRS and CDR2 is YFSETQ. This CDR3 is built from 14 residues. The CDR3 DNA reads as TGCGCCAGCAGCTCTGCAGGGGGCCTCTATGGCTACACCTTC. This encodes CASSSAGGLYGYTF.

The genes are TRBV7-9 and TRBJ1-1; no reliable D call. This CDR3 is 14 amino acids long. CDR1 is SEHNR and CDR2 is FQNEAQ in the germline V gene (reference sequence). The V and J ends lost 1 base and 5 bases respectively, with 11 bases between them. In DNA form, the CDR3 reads TGTGCCAGCAGCTTAGGTCTCGGGTTTACTGAAGCTTTCTTT. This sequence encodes CASSLGLGFTEAFF.

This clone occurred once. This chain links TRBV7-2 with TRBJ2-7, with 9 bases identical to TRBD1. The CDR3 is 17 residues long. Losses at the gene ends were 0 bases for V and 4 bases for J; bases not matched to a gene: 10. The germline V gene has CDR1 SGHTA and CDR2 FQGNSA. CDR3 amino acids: CASSLAGGTGLFYEQYF. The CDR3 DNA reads TGTGCCAGCAGCTTAGCGGGCGGGACAGGGCTTTTTTACGAGCAGTACTTC.

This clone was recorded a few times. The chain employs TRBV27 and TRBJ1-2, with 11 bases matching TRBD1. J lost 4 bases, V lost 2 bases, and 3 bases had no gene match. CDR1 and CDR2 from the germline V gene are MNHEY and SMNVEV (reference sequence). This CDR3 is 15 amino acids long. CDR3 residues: CASSLVGQGGYGYTF. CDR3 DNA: TGTGCCAGCAGTTTAGTGGGACAGGGGGGCTATGGCTACACCTTC.